Sequencing of this T cell receptor delta chain was carried out in a study of γδ T cells in repeated Plasmodium falciparum infection (dated by TCRdb to the early 2020s). Background for the entire study: In the natural-infection arm, Malian children exposed to intense seasonal malaria transmission were enrolled and compared against age and gender matched Australian children. Malian gammadelta TCR repertoires were analysed cross-sectionally during no-transmission periods and were analysed longitudinally across acute febrile malaria episodes. The study examined how repeated Plasmodium falciparum infection shapes the human gammadelta T cell repertoire, using natural infection in Mali and controlled human malaria infection. Controlled-infection subjects were sampled at baseline, immediately before selected infections, and 21 days after each infection. Four controlled human malaria infections were administered to five malaria-naive U.S. adults over 644 days by bites from P. falciparum NF54-infected Anopheles stephensi mosquitoes.

The library was built by means of multiplex PCR. Sequencing was performed on an Illumina MiSeq. From each sorted gammadelta T cell sample, both TCR gamma (TRG) and TCR delta (TRD) chains were sequenced. In the original analysis: The repertoire analyses used clonotype tree plots, the accumulated frequency of the top 20 clonotypes, and diversity index (DI) and D75 metrics. TCRdb reprocessed the public reads with the caller CATT; rows with the same DNA were merged afterwards. The V and J calls follow TCRdb's processing rather than the paper's. This sample has approximately 60,000 delta-chain clones in its table, and roughly 1.8% of those were observed once. The ten largest clones capture 15% of the sample. This clone was recorded at least ten times. Its antigen is currently not known. No quality values exist for individual bases; no much larger clone is one base distant. Vgamma9/Vdelta2+ and Vdelta2-negative gammadelta T cell populations were flow-sorted from peripheral blood mononuclear cells for bulk TCR repertoire analysis.

Summary of the overall study and its limitations: The controlled-infection cohort was small, limiting analysis of inter-individual variability in gammadelta T cell responses. Across time and infection, the Vgamma9/Vdelta2+ TCR repertoires showed a highly stable polyclonal makeup, with many TCRgamma sequences overlapping between individuals. The Malian cohort came from a small rural village of predominantly one ethnic group, limiting generalizability. Vdelta2-negative gammadelta TCR repertoires from Malian children appeared more clonally expanded, less diverse and less shared than those of Australian children. In Vdelta2-negative gammadelta TCR repertoires, which were largely Vdelta1+, repeated controlled infections appeared to drive waves of new clonotype selection.

The germline V and J ends show losses of 3 bases and 0 bases respectively, and no gene match explains 21 bases of the junction. The CDR3 covers 21 residues, taking in both the cysteine and the phenylalanine. The sequence is cut down to CDR3 DNA, 63 bases in frame from base 1. CDR1 is given as TSWWSYY and CDR2 as QGS, both from the germline V gene. The chain employs TRDV1 and TRDJ1, with TRDD2 identical over 8 junction bases. The sequenced sample was gamma-delta T cells from blood. This TCR came from a pool of human donors (malaria-infected and uninfected, not separated). The DNA sequence is as follows: TGTGCTCTTGGGGAGGGGACTCTTCCTACGAGAATGGGGGTCTACACCGATAAACTCATCTTT. Translated, it reads CALGEGTLPTRMGVYTDKLIF.